This T cell receptor (beta chain) was retrieved from a study of T cell changes during pregnancy in multiple sclerosis. Only in-frame clones appear in the TCRdb table, and some are missing; sequencing was by immunoSEQ multiplex PCR. The data hold 30,000 to 40,000 clones, with about 91% observed a single time. Germline-derived CDR1 and CDR2 are MNHNS and SASEGT. The V and J ends lost 6 bases and 8 bases respectively, with 16 bases between them. This CDR3 comprises 14 residues. This sequence originates from a female donor with multiple sclerosis, enrolled in a pregnancy study. The source material was CD4+ T cells from peripheral blood mononuclear cells, sampled in the third trimester of pregnancy. This sequence joins TRBV6-1 and TRBJ2-2; a weak D match, TRBD1 (5 bases). The CDR3 bases are TGTGCCAGCAGCCTCGACAGAGGTGGTGGGGAGCTGTTTTTT. As protein: CASSLDRGGGELFF.